This T cell receptor (beta chain) was sequenced in a study of beta chain features in type 1 diabetes. For the study at large: All of the samples together had more than 95 million sorted cells examined.

On this clone itself: Its antigen remains unidentified.

Study outcomes and limitations: In all four CD4+ subsets, TCRB CDR3 length was significantly, moderately reduced in type 1 diabetes.

The CDR3 runs 15 residues. V was clipped by 5 bases and J by 9 bases; unmatched bases: 11. Per germline, CDR1 SGHAT and CDR2 FQNNGV. Expressed TCRB transcripts were sequenced because the isolated RNA had all been reverse transcribed beforehand. Some clones are missing from TCRdb's copy, which holds only in-frame ones; the method was immunoSEQ multiplex PCR. The sample contains about 16,000 clones, around 70% of which appear only once. Sequences were obtained from stem cell memory CD4+ T cells from blood. This sequence joins TRBV11-2 and TRBJ2-3, with 10 bases lining up with TRBD2. This receptor was taken from a man aged 25 to 40 with type 1 diabetes. The DNA for the CDR3 is TGTGCCAGCAGCGAGAATAGCGGGGGGTTCTCAACGCAGTATTTT. This codes for CASSENSGGFSTQYF.